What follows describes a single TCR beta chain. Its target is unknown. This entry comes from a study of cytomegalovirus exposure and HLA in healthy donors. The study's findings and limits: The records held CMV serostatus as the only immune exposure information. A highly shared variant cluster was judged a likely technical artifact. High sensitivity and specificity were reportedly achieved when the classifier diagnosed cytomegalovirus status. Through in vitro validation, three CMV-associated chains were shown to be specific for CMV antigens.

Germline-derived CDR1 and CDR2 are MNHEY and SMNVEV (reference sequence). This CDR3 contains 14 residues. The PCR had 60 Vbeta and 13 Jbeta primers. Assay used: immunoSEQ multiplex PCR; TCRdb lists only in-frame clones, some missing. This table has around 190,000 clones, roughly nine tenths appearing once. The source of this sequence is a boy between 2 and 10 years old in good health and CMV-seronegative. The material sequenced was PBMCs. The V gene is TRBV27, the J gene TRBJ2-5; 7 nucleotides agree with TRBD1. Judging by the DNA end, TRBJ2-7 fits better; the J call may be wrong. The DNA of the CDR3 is TGTGCCAGCAGCCCCTACAGGGGACCCTACGAGCAGTACTTC. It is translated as CASSPYRGPYEQYF.